The T cell receptor (beta chain) described here comes from a study of OX40 agonist ivuxolimab in advanced cancers. The table came from immunoSEQ multiplex PCR; TCRdb's copy has only in-frame clones and leaves some out. The data hold about 73,000 clones, with roughly nine tenths observed a single time. V lost 3 bases to trimming and J lost 5 bases, with 14 bases between them. The CDR3 has 14 amino acids. Germline CDR1 SGHNT, CDR2 YYREEE (reference sequence). The receptor's source is an adult with an advanced solid tumor such as melanoma, head and neck, liver or kidney cancer. Sequenced here: CD4+ or CD8+ T cells sorted from blood, sampled in a trial of the OX40 agonist ivuxolimab. The chain combines TRBV5-4 with TRBJ1-2, with unresolved D. The CDR3 region has the DNA TGTGCCAGCAGCTCTCCGGAGGCCGGGTATGGCTACACCTTC. Translated: CASSSPEAGYGYTF. The full variable domain, its missing parts supplied by reference TRBV5-4 and TRBJ1-2, is ETGVTQSPTHLIKTRGQQVTLRCSSQSGHNTVSWYQQALGQGPQFIFQYYREEENGRGNFPPRFSGLQFPNYSSELNVNALELDDSALYLCASSSPEAGYGYTFGSGTRLTVV.